The next 9 T cell receptor beta chains were all read from a single sample in a study of T cell repertoires in cytomegalovirus infection. TCRdb re-called the reads through MiXCR, storing one row per CDR3 protein. The sample includes roughly 190,000 distinct CDR3 sequences, roughly 9.8% of them seen just once. Sequencing input: PBMCs. These receptor sequences come from a human donor in good health (CMV status not recorded). Some clones in this sample may be carry-over from other donors' samples.

The J gene is TRBJ1-1, the V gene TRBV28; 7 positions agree with TRBD1. The V gene's germline CDR1 is MDHEN and CDR2 SYDVKM. V shed 6 bases and J 6 bases; nucleotides not matched to a gene: 10. The CDR3 spans 14 residues. For the CDR3, the DNA is TGTGCCAGCAGGCCAACAGGGGTCTATCCTGAAGCTTTCTTT. This sequence encodes CASRPTGVYPEAFF.

This clonotype was seen more than once but under ten times. The chain uses TRBV5-5 and TRBJ2-7; D unresolved. The V end was cut by 0 bases, the J end by 0 bases, with 13 bases between. In germline, CDR1 is SGHKS, CDR2 YYEKEE (reference sequence). The CDR3 is made up of 16 amino acids. As DNA, the CDR3 is TGTGCCAGCAGCTTGGCCGCGCCGACCAGCTCCTACGAGCAGTACTTC. It codes for CASSLAAPTSSYEQYF.

Many counts were recorded for this clonotype. The chain recombines TRBV30 with TRBJ1-1, with D possibly TRBD1 on 5 matching bases. Germline V gene sequence: CDR1 GTSNPN, CDR2 SVGIG (reference sequence). The CDR3 runs to 13 residues. V was clipped by 8 bases and J by 8 bases, with 21 bases between them. The CDR3 spells CAQKRDWGKEAFF. Written as DNA, the CDR3 is TGTGCCCAAAAAAGGGACTGGGGAAAAGAAGCTTTCTTT.

This chain joins TRBV7-9 and TRBJ2-5; D unresolved. Between the trimmed V and J ends, which lost 5 bases and 0 bases, there was a span of 13 bases. The CDR3 runs 15 residues. Germline loops: CDR1 SEHNR, CDR2 FQNEAQ (reference sequence). The CDR3 reads CASSPDLGNQETQYF. The CDR3 nucleotides read TGTGCCAGCAGCCCCGACCTGGGGAACCAAGAGACCCAGTACTTC.

This clonotype was seen a few times. In nucleotides, the CDR3 is TGCAGCGTTGAGGACCGACTAGCGGGAGGTCTCGATGAGCAGTTCTTC. Translating it yields CSVEDRLAGGLDEQFF. The rearrangement joins TRBV29-1 to TRBJ2-1; 13 bases are shared with TRBD2. Losses at the gene ends were 3 bases for V and 8 bases for J; bases not matched to a gene: 10. Per the germline V gene, CDR1 is SQVTM and CDR2 is ANQGSEA. The CDR3 loop spans 16 amino acids.

This clonotype came up many times. The chain links TRBV11-2 to TRBJ2-3, with D perhaps TRBD2 (6 bases). V gave up 5 bases and J gave up 7 bases, with 22 bases separating them. Germline V gives CDR1 SGHAT, CDR2 FQNNGV. The CDR3 covers 16 residues. CDR3 loop: CASSHLANIPQNTQYF. The CDR3 DNA follows: TGTGCCAGCAGCCATCTAGCGAACATTCCACAAAATACGCAGTATTTT.

This clonotype was counted between two and nine times. This chain joins TRBV24-1 and TRBJ2-1; D remains ambiguous. The CDR3 runs to 13 residues. V gave up 0 bases and J gave up 9 bases, with 8 bases separating them. Germline V gene data show CDR1 as KGHDR and CDR2 as SFDVKD. The DNA for the CDR3 is TGTGCCACCAGTGATTTGCAAGGTACTGAGCAGTTCTTC. Translating it yields CATSDLQGTEQFF.

The rearrangement links TRBV29-1 to TRBJ2-7; either TRBD1 or TRBD2 may fit D (5 bases each). The CDR3 contains 12 residues. Germline assignment: CDR1 SQVTM and CDR2 ANQGSEA. Trimming stripped 7 bases from V and 2 bases from J, with 12 bases between. This CDR3 reads CSAGTGPYEQYF. CDR3 sequence (DNA): TGCAGCGCCGGGACGGGTCCCTACGAGCAGTACTTC.

CDR3 sequence reads: CASGGLAGGAYEQYF. The CDR3 DNA reads as TGTGCCAGCGGAGGACTAGCGGGCGGAGCCTACGAGCAGTACTTC. V usage is TRBV6-2 or TRBV6-3 and J usage is TRBJ2-7; TRBD2 agrees at 11 bases. V shed 8 bases and J 2 bases; nucleotides not matched to a gene: 8. Germline lookup yields CDR1 MNHEY and CDR2 SVGEGT. The CDR3 contains 15 residues.